Listed below are T cell receptor beta chains from one sample, sequenced in a study of blood T cell repertoires in COVID-19. Clones were sequenced by immunoSEQ multiplex PCR, and TCRdb holds only the in-frame ones, with some missing. The sample has tens of thousands of clones, 88% seen once. What was sequenced was peripheral blood. All receptors derive from a woman aged 55-75 years with COVID-19, enrolled during active disease. Each CDR3 is given with its conserved first and last residue. A D gene is named only where the DNA matches it firmly. Clone size, where shown, is once, few, many, or a class for clones that have expanded.

V gene,D gene,J gene,clone size,CDR3 protein,CDR3 DNA
TRBV9,TRBD1,TRBJ2-5,.,CASSFQGQEEETQYF,TGTGCCAGCAGCTTTCAAGGACAGGAGGAAGAGACCCAGTACTTC
TRBV20-1,TRBD1,TRBJ1-1,.,CSASLRQGVGTFF,TGCAGTGCTAGTCTCCGACAGGGAGTTGGTACTTTCTTT
TRBV29-1,.,TRBJ2-4,.,CSVRPGSKNIQYF,TGCAGCGTTCGGCCCGGGAGCAAAAACATTCAGTACTTC
TRBV9,TRBD2,TRBJ2-5,.,CASSVGASGQETQYF,TGTGCCAGCAGCGTCGGGGCTAGCGGCCAAGAGACCCAGTACTTC
TRBV6-2/TRBV6-3,.,TRBJ2-7,.,CASSYSAGFHEQYF,TGTGCCAGCAGTTACTCGGCCGGGTTCCACGAGCAGTACTTC
TRBV27,TRBD2,TRBJ2-2,.,CASSVYGLAAGEELFF,TGTGCCAGCAGTGTTTACGGACTAGCGGCAGGGGAGGAGCTGTTTTTT
TRBV12-3/TRBV12-4,.,TRBJ1-5,.,CASSLASGQPQHF,TGTGCCAGCAGTTTAGCCAGCGGACAGCCCCAGCATTTT
TRBV5-8,TRBD2,TRBJ2-3,few,CASSLWGTSETDTQYF,TGTGCCAGCAGCTTGTGGGGGACTAGCGAGACAGATACGCAGTATTTT
TRBV19,.,TRBJ2-1,.,CASSSPTAGIYNEQFF,TGTGCCAGTAGTAGCCCAACAGCGGGTATCTACAATGAGCAGTTCTTC
TRBV5-1,.,TRBJ2-3,.,CASSLGMEEITDTQYF,TGCGCCAGCAGCTTGGGGATGGAGGAGATCACAGATACGCAGTATTTT
TRBV12-3/TRBV12-4,.,TRBJ2-1,few,CASSLPSGHEQFF,TGTGCCAGCAGTTTACCCTCAGGGCATGAGCAGTTCTTC
TRBV6-6,.,TRBJ1-2,.,CASSLGHSRGYTF,TGTGCCAGCAGTTTAGGACATTCCCGGGGCTACACCTTC
TRBV30,.,TRBJ1-1,.,CAWTRGRGTEAFF,TGTGCCTGGACGCGGGGTAGAGGCACTGAAGCTTTCTTT
TRBV18,.,TRBJ2-2,.,CASSLPGGGANTGELFF,TGTGCCAGCTCTCTACCAGGAGGGGGGGCGAACACCGGGGAGCTGTTTTTT
TRBV28,.,TRBJ1-2,.,CASSLSDYGYTF,TGTGCCAGCAGTTTATCGGACTATGGCTACACCTTC
TRBV6-6,.,TRBJ2-5,.,CASNGPSSQETQYF,TGTGCCAGCAATGGGCCTTCCTCTCAAGAGACCCAGTACTTC
TRBV21-1,.,TRBJ1-1,.,CASTKEPKGVNTEAFF,TGTGCCAGCACCAAGGAACCCAAGGGGGTGAACACTGAAGCTTTCTTT
TRBV4-2,.,TRBJ1-2,.,CASSQEGGILFGYTF,TGTGCCAGCAGCCAAGAGGGGGGGATTCTTTTTGGCTACACCTTC
TRBV6-2/TRBV6-3,TRBD2,TRBJ2-2,.,CASSISRTSGRAGELFF,TGTGCCAGCAGCATCTCTCGGACTAGCGGGAGGGCCGGGGAGCTGTTTTTT
TRBV6-6,TRBD2,TRBJ2-1,.,CASGNLAGEGNEQFF,TGTGCCAGCGGTAATTTAGCGGGGGAGGGTAATGAGCAGTTCTTC
TRBV7-2,TRBD1,TRBJ1-2,few,CASSTPGQGNIIHGYTF,TGTGCCAGCAGCACCCCGGGACAGGGTAATATCATTCATGGCTACACCTTC
TRBV6-2/TRBV6-3,.,TRBJ2-7,.,CASSYNAAYEQYF,TGTGCCAGCAGTTATAACGCAGCCTACGAGCAGTACTTC
TRBV29-1,TRBD2,TRBJ2-1,.,CSVEVRGVRFGSYNEQFF,TGCAGCGTTGAAGTGCGGGGGGTTCGGTTTGGGTCCTACAATGAGCAGTTCTTC
TRBV5-4,TRBD2,TRBJ2-7,once,CASSTAGAAGYEQYF,TGTGCCAGCAGTACCGCGGGAGCGGCCGGCTACGAGCAGTACTTC
TRBV2,.,TRBJ1-2,.,CASRNPGQGNYGYTF,TGTGCCAGCCGAAACCCGGGGCAGGGGAACTATGGCTACACCTTC
TRBV11-3,TRBD1,TRBJ2-2,.,CASSSSGTVNTGELFF,TGTGCCAGCAGCTCCTCCGGGACAGTGAACACCGGGGAGCTGTTTTTT
TRBV12-3/TRBV12-4,.,TRBJ1-2,.,CASTYGGGYGYTF,TGTGCCAGCACCTATGGGGGAGGTTATGGCTACACCTTC
TRBV19,.,TRBJ1-5,.,CASSPTVYSNQPQHF,TGTGCCAGTAGCCCAACCGTCTATAGCAATCAGCCCCAGCATTTT
TRBV6-5,.,TRBJ1-5,.,CASSTTGRNQPQHF,TGTGCCAGCAGCACAACAGGGCGCAATCAGCCCCAGCATTTT
TRBV6-1,.,TRBJ1-6,.,CASSADTSSYNSPLHF,TGTGCCAGCAGTGCGGACACGAGCTCCTATAATTCACCCCTCCACTTT
TRBV7-2,.,TRBJ2-1,.,CASSLDYSNEQFF,TGTGCCAGCAGCTTAGACTACTCCAATGAGCAGTTCTTC
TRBV7-6,.,TRBJ1-1,.,CASSLSTGNTEAFF,TGTGCCAGCAGCTTATCGACAGGGAACACTGAAGCTTTCTTT
TRBV5-8,.,TRBJ2-2,.,CASSFRRGKDTGELFF,TGTGCCAGCAGCTTTCGGCGCGGGAAAGACACCGGGGAGCTGTTTTTT
TRBV19,TRBD2,TRBJ2-1,.,CASNLAGGFYNEQFF,TGTGCCAGTAACCTAGCGGGGGGGTTCTACAATGAGCAGTTCTTC
TRBV10-3,TRBD2,TRBJ2-3,.,CATRPGLAGGTDTQYF,TGTGCCACCAGGCCGGGACTAGCGGGAGGAACAGATACGCAGTATTTT
TRBV5-1,.,TRBJ1-6,.,CASSLPTGNSPLHF,TGCGCCAGCAGCCTTCCGACGGGGAATTCACCCCTCCACTTT
TRBV23-1,TRBD2,TRBJ2-2,.,CASSPQLRAGRVWSGELFF,TGCGCCAGCAGTCCACAACTGCGGGCAGGGAGGGTTTGGAGCGGGGAGCTGTTTTTT
TRBV19,.,TRBJ1-2,.,CASSIMTENYGYTF,TGTGCCAGTAGTATCATGACAGAAAACTATGGCTACACCTTC
TRBV2,TRBD1,TRBJ2-1,.,CASSGRTGAWTEQFF,TGTGCCAGCAGTGGGCGGACAGGGGCCTGGACTGAGCAGTTCTTC
TRBV2,TRBD1,TRBJ1-1,.,CASRARGQGLNTEAFF,TGTGCCAGCAGGGCCAGGGGACAGGGACTGAACACTGAAGCTTTCTTT
TRBV6-5,TRBD2,TRBJ2-1,.,CASSSVSGSGNEQFF,TGTGCCAGCAGTTCCGTTAGCGGGAGCGGCAATGAGCAGTTCTTC
TRBV7-2,.,TRBJ2-7,.,CASRSRGMGEQYF,TGTGCCAGCAGGTCCAGGGGAATGGGCGAGCAGTACTTC
TRBV15,.,TRBJ2-1,.,CATSRGRGLGGGEQFF,TGTGCCACCAGCAGAGGACGAGGTCTGGGGGGTGGTGAGCAGTTCTTC
TRBV15,.,TRBJ2-2,.,CATSRPGVNTGELFF,TGTGCCACCAGCAGGCCCGGGGTTAACACCGGGGAGCTGTTTTTT
TRBV9,.,TRBJ2-3,.,CASSVQGDTQYF,TGTGCCAGCAGCGTACAGGGAGATACGCAGTATTTT
TRBV4-3,TRBD1,TRBJ2-7,.,CASSQEGGREQYF,TGCGCCAGCAGCCAAGAAGGGGGCCGCGAGCAGTACTTC
TRBV6-2/TRBV6-3,.,TRBJ1-2,.,CASSYPGDGYTF,TGTGCCAGCAGTTACCCAGGGGATGGCTACACCTTC
TRBV27,.,TRBJ2-5,.,CASSPRGWDVWETQYF,TGTGCCAGCAGTCCAAGAGGGTGGGATGTGTGGGAGACCCAGTACTTC
TRBV10-1,TRBD1,TRBJ1-2,.,CASNPRQGGSYGYTF,TGCGCCAGCAATCCTAGACAGGGGGGTTCTTATGGCTACACCTTC
TRBV27,TRBD2,TRBJ2-7,.,CASSPTGSGRVHEQYF,TGTGCCAGCAGTCCTACCGGTAGCGGGAGGGTCCACGAGCAGTACTTC
TRBV23-1,.,TRBJ1-2,.,CASSKGIGPLVIYGYTF,TGCGCCAGCAGCAAGGGGATAGGTCCCCTCGTAATCTATGGCTACACCTTC
TRBV4-1,.,TRBJ1-1,.,CASSQEGNRNTEAFF,TGCGCCAGCAGCCAAGAGGGCAACCGGAACACTGAAGCTTTCTTT
TRBV12-3/TRBV12-4,.,TRBJ2-7,.,CASSPDSYEQYF,TGTGCCAGCAGTCCAGACAGTTACGAGCAGTACTTC
TRBV18,.,TRBJ2-3,.,CASSPDSNSDTQYF,TGTGCCAGCTCACCGGACTCCAATTCGGATACGCAGTATTTT
TRBV28,.,TRBJ2-7,.,CASSLTRSGSSYEQYF,TGTGCCAGCAGTTTAACGAGAAGCGGGTCCTCCTACGAGCAGTACTTC
TRBV6-2/TRBV6-3,TRBD2,TRBJ2-1,.,CASSSDRVAGGLYNEQFF,TGTGCCAGCAGTTCCGACAGGGTAGCGGGAGGACTTTACAATGAGCAGTTCTTC
TRBV21-1,.,TRBJ1-5,.,CASSTEGKPQHF,TGTGCCAGCAGTACAGAGGGAAAGCCCCAGCATTTT
TRBV29-1,TRBD2,TRBJ2-3,.,CSVLAGGPTDTQYF,TGCAGCGTCCTAGCGGGAGGGCCAACAGATACGCAGTATTTT
TRBV24-1,TRBD2,TRBJ2-1,.,CATSDFENGGNNEQFF,TGTGCCACCAGTGATTTCGAAAACGGGGGGAACAATGAGCAGTTCTTC